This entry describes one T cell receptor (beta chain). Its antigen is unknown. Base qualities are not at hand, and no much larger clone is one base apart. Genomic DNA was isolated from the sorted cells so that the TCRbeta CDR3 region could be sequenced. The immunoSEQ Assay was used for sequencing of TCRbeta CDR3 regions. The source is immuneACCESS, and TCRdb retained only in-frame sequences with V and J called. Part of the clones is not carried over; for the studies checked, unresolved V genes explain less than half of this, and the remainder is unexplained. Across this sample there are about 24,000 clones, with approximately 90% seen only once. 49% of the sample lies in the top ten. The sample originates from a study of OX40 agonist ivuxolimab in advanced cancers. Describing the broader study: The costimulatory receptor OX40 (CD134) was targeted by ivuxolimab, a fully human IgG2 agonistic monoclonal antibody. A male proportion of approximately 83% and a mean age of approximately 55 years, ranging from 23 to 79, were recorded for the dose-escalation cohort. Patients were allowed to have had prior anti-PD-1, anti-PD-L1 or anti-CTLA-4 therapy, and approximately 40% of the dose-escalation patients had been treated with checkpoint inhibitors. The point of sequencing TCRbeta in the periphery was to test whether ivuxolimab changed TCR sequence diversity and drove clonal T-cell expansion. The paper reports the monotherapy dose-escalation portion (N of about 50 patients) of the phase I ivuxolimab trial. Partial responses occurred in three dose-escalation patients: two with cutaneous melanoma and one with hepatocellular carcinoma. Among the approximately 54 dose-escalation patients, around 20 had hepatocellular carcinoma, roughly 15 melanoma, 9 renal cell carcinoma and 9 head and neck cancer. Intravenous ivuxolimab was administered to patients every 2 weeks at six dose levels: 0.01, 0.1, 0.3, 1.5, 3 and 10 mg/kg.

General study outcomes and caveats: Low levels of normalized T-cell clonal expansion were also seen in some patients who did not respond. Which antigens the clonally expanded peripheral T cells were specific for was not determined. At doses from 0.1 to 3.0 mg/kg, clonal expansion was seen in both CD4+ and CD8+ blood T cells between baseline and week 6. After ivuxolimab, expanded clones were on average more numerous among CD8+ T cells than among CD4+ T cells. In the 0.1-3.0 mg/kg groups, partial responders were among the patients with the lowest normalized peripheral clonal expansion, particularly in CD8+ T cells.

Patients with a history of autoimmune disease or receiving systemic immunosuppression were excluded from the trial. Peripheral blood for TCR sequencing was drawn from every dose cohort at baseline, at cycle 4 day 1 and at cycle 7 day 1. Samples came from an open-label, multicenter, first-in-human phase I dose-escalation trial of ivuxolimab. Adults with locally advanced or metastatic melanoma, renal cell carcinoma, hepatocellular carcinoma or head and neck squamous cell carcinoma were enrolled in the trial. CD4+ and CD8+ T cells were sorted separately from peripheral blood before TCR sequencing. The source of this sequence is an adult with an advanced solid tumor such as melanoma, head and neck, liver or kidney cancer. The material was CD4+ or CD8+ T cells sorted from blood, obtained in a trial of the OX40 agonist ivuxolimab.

The DNA sequence is given as TGTGCCAGCAGCTTAGGGGCAGGGACCTCCTATAATTCACCCCTCCACTTT. Its coded protein is CASSLGAGTSYNSPLHF. The sequence links TRBV7-9 to TRBJ1-6, and perhaps TRBD1 as D gene, on 5 matching bases. The trim is 1 base for V and 0 bases for J, with a gap of 10 bases between the germline ends. Spanning cysteine to phenylalanine, the CDR3 consists of 17 amino acids. Only the CDR3 part of the read is kept: 51 bases, read in frame from the first base. From the germline V gene (reference sequence), CDR1 is SEHNR and CDR2 is FQNEAQ.